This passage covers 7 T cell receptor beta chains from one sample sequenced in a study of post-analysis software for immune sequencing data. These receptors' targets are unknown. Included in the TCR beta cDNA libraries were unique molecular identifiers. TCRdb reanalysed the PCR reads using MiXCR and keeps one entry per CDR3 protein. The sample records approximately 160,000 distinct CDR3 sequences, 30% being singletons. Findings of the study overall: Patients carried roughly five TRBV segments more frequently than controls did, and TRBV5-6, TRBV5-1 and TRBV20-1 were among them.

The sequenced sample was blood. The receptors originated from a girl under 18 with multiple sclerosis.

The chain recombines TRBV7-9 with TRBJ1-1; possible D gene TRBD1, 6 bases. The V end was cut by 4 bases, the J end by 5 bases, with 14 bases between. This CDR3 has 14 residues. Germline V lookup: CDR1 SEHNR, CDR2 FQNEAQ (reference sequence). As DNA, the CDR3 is TGTGCCAGCAGCTGGGACGCAGGGGCAACTGAAGCTTTCTTT. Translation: CASSWDAGATEAFF.

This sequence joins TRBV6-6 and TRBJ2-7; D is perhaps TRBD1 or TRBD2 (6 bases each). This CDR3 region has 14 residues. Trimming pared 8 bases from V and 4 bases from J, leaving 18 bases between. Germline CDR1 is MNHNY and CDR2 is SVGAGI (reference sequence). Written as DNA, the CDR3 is TGTGCCAGCTTTCAAGACGGCGGGACATACGAGCAGTACTTC. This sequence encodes CASFQDGGTYEQYF.

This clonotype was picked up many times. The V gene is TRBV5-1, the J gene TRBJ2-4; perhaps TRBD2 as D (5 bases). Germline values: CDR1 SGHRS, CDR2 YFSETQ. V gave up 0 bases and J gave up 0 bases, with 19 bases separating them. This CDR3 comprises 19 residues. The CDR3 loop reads CASSLVANYPSLAKNIQYF. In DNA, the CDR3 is TGCGCCAGCAGCTTGGTTGCCAACTACCCTAGCCTAGCCAAAAACATTCAGTACTTC.

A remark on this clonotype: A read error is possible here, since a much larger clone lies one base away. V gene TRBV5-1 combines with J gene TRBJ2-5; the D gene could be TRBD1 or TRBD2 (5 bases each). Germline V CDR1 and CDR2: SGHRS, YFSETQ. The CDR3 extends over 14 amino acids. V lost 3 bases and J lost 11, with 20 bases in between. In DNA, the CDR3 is TGCGCCAGCAGCTCGGGACGACTTACGAGAGAGCAGTACTTC. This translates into CASSSGRLTREQYF.

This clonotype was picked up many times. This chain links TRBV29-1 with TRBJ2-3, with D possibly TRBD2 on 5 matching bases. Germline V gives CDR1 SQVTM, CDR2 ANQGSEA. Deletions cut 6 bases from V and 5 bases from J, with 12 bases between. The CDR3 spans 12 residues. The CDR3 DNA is TGCAGCGTCGAAAGTGGAGGAGATACGCAGTATTTT. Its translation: CSVESGGDTQYF.

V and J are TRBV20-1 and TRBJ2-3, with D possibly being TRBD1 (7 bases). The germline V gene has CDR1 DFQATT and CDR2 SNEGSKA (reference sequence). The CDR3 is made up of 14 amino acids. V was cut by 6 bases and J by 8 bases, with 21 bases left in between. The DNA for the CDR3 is TGCAGTGCACACAGGGGCGGAGGGATTGTTACGCAGTATTTT. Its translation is CSAHRGGGIVTQYF.

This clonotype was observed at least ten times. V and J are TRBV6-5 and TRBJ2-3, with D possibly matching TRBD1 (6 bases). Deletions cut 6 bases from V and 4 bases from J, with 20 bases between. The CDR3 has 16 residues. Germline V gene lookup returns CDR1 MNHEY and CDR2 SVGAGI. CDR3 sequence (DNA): TGTGCCAGCAGCCATCCGACAGGCAGGGGCCCAGATACGCAGTATTTT. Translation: CASSHPTGRGPDTQYF.